A selection of T cell receptor beta chains follows, all from one sample in a study of beta chain features in type 1 diabetes. The protocol was immunoSEQ multiplex PCR, while the TCRdb copy is restricted to in-frame clones and leaves out a portion. The table shows hundreds of thousands of clones, with 13% occurring only once. Specimen: naive CD4+ T cells from blood. The receptor set was obtained from a man aged 18 to 35 with type 1 diabetes. CDR3s include the opening cysteine and the closing phenylalanine or tryptophan. The D gene is left open where the match is weak. The size of a clone is reported for some rows only, either as once, few or many, or as a class for expanded clones.

>few|TRBD1|14|TRBV7-2|TRBJ2-7
CASSRAGTGREQYF
TGTGCCAGCAGCCGAGCCGGGACAGGACGCGAGCAGTACTTC
>.|.|14|TRBV27|TRBJ1-2
CASTSVGANYGYTF
TGTGCCAGCACCTCTGTGGGAGCTAACTATGGCTACACCTTC
>.|.|10|TRBV20-1|TRBJ2-7
CSAPPYEQYF
TGCAGTGCTCCCCCTTACGAGCAGTACTTC
>.|.|14|TRBV7-9|TRBJ1-5
CASSLSQNNQPQHF
TGTGCCAGCAGCTTGTCACAGAATAATCAGCCCCAGCATTTT
>few|.|15|TRBV7-7|TRBJ2-2
CASSRGGVNTGELFF
TGTGCCAGCAGCCGAGGGGGTGTGAACACCGGGGAGCTGTTTTTT
>.|.|14|TRBV5-6|TRBJ1-2
CASSQGQPGYGYTF
TGTGCCAGCAGTCAAGGACAGCCGGGTTATGGCTACACCTTC
>.|.|16|TRBV5-6|TRBJ2-7
CASSHPGSIPSYEQYF
TGTGCCAGCAGCCACCCCGGAAGCATTCCCTCCTACGAGCAGTACTTC
>.|.|17|TRBV5-1|TRBJ1-1
CASSLWGIETGYTEAFF
TGCGCCAGCAGCTTGTGGGGAATTGAGACGGGGTACACTGAAGCTTTCTTT
>.|TRBD2|17|TRBV29-1|TRBJ2-7
CSVTWGGPQASSYEQYF
TGCAGCGTGACGTGGGGGGGACCCCAAGCGAGCTCCTACGAGCAGTACTTC
>few|.|13|TRBV2|TRBJ2-7
CASSGLVGYEQYF
TGTGCCAGCAGTGGACTAGTTGGCTACGAGCAGTACTTC
>.|.|12|TRBV15|TRBJ1-4
CATSTENEKLFF
TGTGCCACCAGCACCGAGAATGAAAAACTGTTTTTT
>few|.|14|TRBV29-1|TRBJ1-5
CSVARGAENQPQHF
TGCAGCGTTGCCCGGGGGGCAGAAAATCAGCCCCAGCATTTT
>few|.|13|TRBV29-1|TRBJ1-5
CSATDGSNQPQHF
TGCAGCGCTACGGACGGTAGCAATCAGCCCCAGCATTTT
>few|TRBD2|19|TRBV10-3|TRBJ2-1
CAISGAWASGGSGPGEQFF
TGTGCCATCAGTGGAGCTTGGGCTAGCGGGGGCAGCGGACCCGGTGAGCAGTTCTTC
>few|.|13|TRBV19|TRBJ2-7
CASSIGWLDEQYF
TGTGCCAGTAGTATCGGGTGGTTGGACGAGCAGTACTTC
>.|.|17|TRBV7-2|TRBJ2-3
CASSWEFLADPTDTQYF
TGTGCCAGCAGCTGGGAATTCTTAGCGGACCCCACAGATACGCAGTATTTT
>few|TRBD1|15|TRBV5-1|TRBJ2-7
CASSPTGTGIDEQYF
TGCGCCAGCAGCCCGACCGGGACAGGGATCGACGAGCAGTACTTC
>.|.|14|TRBV11-2|TRBJ1-1
CASSLVGDSLEAFF
TGTGCCAGCAGCTTAGTAGGGGACTCCTTAGAGGCTTTCTTT
>.|.|15|TRBV6-5|TRBJ2-2
CASSSPGGPTGELFF
TGTGCCAGCAGTTCACCCGGGGGTCCCACCGGGGAGCTGTTTTTT
>.|TRBD1|14|TRBV5-1|TRBJ1-2
CASSSTGGSYGYTF
TGCGCCAGCAGCTCGACAGGGGGAAGTTATGGCTACACCTTC
>few|.|12|TRBV5-1|TRBJ2-1
CASSSQGIEQFF
TGCGCCAGCAGCTCCCAGGGAATTGAGCAGTTCTTC
>few|.|14|TRBV29-1|TRBJ1-3
CSVDSRGGGNTIYF
TGCAGCGTTGATTCACGGGGTGGAGGAAACACCATATATTTT
>few|.|13|TRBV2|TRBJ2-1
CASRPNGPPEQFF
TGTGCCAGCAGGCCAAACGGGCCCCCCGAGCAGTTCTTC
>.|.|17|TRBV13|TRBJ1-1
CASSSQGPRGGNTEAFF
TGTGCCAGCAGCTCCCAGGGACCCCGGGGCGGGAACACTGAAGCTTTCTTT
>.|TRBD1|13|TRBV7-9|TRBJ1-5
CASSGTGDQPQHF
TGTGCCAGTTCCGGGACAGGGGATCAGCCCCAGCATTTT
>.|TRBD1|13|TRBV7-9|TRBJ1-5
CASSTTGDQPQHF
TGTGCCAGCAGCACTACAGGGGATCAGCCCCAGCATTTT
>few|.|16|TRBV7-9|TRBJ2-6
CAGGTPLSSGANVLTF
TGTGCTGGCGGGACACCACTATCCTCTGGGGCCAACGTCCTGACTTTC
>.|.|15|TRBV6-5|TRBJ2-2
CATSPSRTNTGELFF
TGTGCCACCTCCCCGTCCCGAACGAACACCGGGGAGCTGTTTTTT
>few|.|13|TRBV29-1|TRBJ1-6
CSVAGTPGSPLHF
TGCAGCGTTGCGGGGACCCCTGGTTCACCCCTCCACTTT
>few|.|13|TRBV12-5|TRBJ2-1
CASGLVLYGEQFF
TGTGCTAGTGGTTTGGTGCTGTATGGTGAGCAGTTCTTC
>.|TRBD1|13|TRBV2|TRBJ2-3
CASSDRDTDTQYF
TGTGCCAGCAGCGACAGGGATACAGATACGCAGTATTTT
>.|TRBD1|13|TRBV5-6|TRBJ2-7
CASSLGQSYEQYF
TGTGCCAGCAGCCTGGGACAGTCCTACGAGCAGTACTTC
>.|.|14|TRBV5-1|TRBJ1-1
CASSLAWMNTEAFF
TGCGCCAGCAGCTTGGCCTGGATGAACACTGAAGCTTTCTTT
>few|.|15|TRBV5-1|TRBJ2-3
CASSLEGPGRDTQYF
TGCGCCAGCAGCCTGGAGGGGCCGGGTAGAGATACGCAGTATTTT
>.|.|13|TRBV5-8|TRBJ2-6
CAPPRPGANVLTF
TGTGCCCCCCCGCGCCCTGGGGCCAACGTCCTGACTTTC
>few|.|14|TRBV6-6|TRBJ1-3
CASSVHGAGNTIYF
TGTGCCAGCAGTGTCCACGGGGCAGGAAACACCATATATTTT
>.|TRBD1|13|TRBV29-1|TRBJ1-2
CSVASGQGYGYTF
TGCAGCGTCGCTTCGGGACAGGGGTATGGCTACACCTTC
>.|TRBD1|15|TRBV5-1|TRBJ2-5
CASSLGGQDQETQYF
TGCGCCAGCAGCTTGGGTGGACAGGACCAAGAGACCCAGTACTTC
>.|.|12|TRBV15|TRBJ2-7
CATSRVQGRQYF
TGTGCCACCAGCAGAGTCCAGGGAAGGCAGTACTTC
>.|.|12|TRBV29-1|TRBJ1-1
CSVARGGTEAFF
TGCAGCGTTGCTAGGGGGGGCACTGAAGCTTTCTTT
>few|TRBD2|14|TRBV7-9|TRBJ2-1
CASSPGLAGNEQFF
TGTGCCAGCAGCCCGGGACTAGCGGGTAATGAGCAGTTCTTC
>few|.|14|TRBV5-1|TRBJ2-1
CASSLGINRNEQFF
TGCGCCAGCAGCTTGGGGATCAATAGGAATGAGCAGTTCTTC
>.|TRBD1|17|TRBV9|TRBJ2-3
CASSASTGGQGRSTQYF
TGTGCCAGCAGCGCGAGTACGGGCGGACAGGGGCGTAGTACGCAGTATTTT
>.|TRBD1|12|TRBV29-1|TRBJ1-2
CSVGQGVGGYTF
TGCAGCGTTGGACAGGGGGTTGGAGGCTACACCTTC
>few|.|10|TRBV20-1|TRBJ2-3
CSARVDTQYF
TGCAGTGCTAGGGTGGATACGCAGTATTTT
>few|TRBD1|15|TRBV4-1|TRBJ2-1
CASSQENRQGQGPFF
TGCGCCAGCAGCCAAGAGAATCGCCAGGGACAGGGGCCGTTCTTC
>few|.|11|TRBV19|TRBJ1-1
CATGQNTEAFF
TGTGCCACCGGACAGAACACTGAAGCTTTCTTT